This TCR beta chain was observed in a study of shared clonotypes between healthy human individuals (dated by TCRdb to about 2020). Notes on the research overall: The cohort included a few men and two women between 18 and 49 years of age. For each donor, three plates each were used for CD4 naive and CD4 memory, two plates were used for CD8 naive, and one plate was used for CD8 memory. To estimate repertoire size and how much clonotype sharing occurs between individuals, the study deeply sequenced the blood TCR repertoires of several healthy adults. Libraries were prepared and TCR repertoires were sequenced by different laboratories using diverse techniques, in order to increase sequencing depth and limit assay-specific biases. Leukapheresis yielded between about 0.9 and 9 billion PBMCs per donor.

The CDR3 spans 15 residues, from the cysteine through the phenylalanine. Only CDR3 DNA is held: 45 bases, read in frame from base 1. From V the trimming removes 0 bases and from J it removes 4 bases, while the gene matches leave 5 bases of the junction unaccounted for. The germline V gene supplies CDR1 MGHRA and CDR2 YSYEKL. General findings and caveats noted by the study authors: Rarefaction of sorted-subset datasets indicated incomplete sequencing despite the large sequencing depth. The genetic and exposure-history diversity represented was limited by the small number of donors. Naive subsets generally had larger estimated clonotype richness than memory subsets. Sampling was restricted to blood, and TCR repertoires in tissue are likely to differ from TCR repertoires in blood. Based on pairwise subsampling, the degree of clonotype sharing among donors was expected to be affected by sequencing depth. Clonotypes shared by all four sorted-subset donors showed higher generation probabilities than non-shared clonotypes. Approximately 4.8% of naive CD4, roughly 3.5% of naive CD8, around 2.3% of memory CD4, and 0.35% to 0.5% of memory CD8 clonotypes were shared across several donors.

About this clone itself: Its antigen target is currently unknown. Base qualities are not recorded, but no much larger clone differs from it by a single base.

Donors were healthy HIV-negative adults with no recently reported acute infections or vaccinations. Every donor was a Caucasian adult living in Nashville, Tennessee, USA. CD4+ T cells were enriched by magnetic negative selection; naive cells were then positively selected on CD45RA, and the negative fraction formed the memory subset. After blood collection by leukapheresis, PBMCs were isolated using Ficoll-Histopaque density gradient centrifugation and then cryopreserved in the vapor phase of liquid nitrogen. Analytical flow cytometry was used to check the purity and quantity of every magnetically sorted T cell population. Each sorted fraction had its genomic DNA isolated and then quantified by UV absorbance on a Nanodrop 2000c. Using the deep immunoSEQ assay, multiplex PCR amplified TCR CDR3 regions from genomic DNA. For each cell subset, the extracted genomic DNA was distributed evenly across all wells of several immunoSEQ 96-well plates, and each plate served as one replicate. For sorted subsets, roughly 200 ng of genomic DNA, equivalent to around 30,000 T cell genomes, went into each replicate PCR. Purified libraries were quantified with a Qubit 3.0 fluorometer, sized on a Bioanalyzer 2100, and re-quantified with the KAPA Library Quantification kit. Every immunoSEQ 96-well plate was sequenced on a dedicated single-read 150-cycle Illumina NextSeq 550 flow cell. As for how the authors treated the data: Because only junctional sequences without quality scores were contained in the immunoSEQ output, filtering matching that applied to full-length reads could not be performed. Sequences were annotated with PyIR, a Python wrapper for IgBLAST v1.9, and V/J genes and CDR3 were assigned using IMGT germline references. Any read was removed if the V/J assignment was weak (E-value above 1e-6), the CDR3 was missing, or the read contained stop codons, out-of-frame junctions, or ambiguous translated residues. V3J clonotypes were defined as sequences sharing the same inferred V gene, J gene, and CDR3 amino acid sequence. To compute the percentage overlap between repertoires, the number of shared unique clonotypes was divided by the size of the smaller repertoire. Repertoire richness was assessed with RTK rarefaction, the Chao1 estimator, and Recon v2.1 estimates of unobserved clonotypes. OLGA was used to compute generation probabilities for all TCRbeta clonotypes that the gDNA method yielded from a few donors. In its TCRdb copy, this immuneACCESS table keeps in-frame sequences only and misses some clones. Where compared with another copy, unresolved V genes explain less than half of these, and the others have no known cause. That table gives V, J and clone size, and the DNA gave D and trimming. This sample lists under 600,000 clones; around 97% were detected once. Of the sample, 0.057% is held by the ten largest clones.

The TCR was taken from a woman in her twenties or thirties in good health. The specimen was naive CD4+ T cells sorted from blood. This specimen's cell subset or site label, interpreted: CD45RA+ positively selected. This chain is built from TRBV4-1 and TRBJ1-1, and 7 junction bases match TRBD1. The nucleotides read TGCGCCAGCAGCCAAGATGGCAGGGGGTTCACTGAAGCTTTCTTT. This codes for CASSQDGRGFTEAFF.